This entry lists 4 T cell receptor beta chains sequenced from one sample in a study of blood T cell repertoires in COVID-19. Repertoires were generated with immunoSEQ multiplex PCR, while TCRdb's copy carries only in-frame clones and drops some. The sample carries roughly 100,000 clones, roughly 80% recorded once. Sequencing was done on a sample of peripheral blood. Receptors were obtained from a woman at least 80 years old with acute or convalescent COVID-19.

The CDR3 DNA sequence: TGTGCCAGCAGTTTCCAGGGGGCTTCTGAAAAACTGTTTTTT. It is translated as CASSFQGASEKLFF. This rearrangement joins TRBV3-1 (or the pseudogene TRBV3-2) to TRBJ1-4, with TRBD1 matching over 8 bases. The CDR3 runs to 14 residues. Germline V gives CDR1 LGHDT, CDR2 YNNKEL (reference sequence). The ends lost 6 bases at V and 7 bases at J; junction bases unmatched: 7.

This clone was detected a few times. The chain recombines TRBV9 with TRBJ1-2; 7 nucleotides line up with TRBD1. CDR3 length: 15 residues. Per the germline V gene, CDR1 is SGDLS and CDR2 is YYNGEE. V dropped 0 bases and J dropped 2; count of bases not matched to a gene: 4. In nucleotides, the CDR3 is TGTGCCAGCAGCGTAGTTGACAGGGTGAACTATGGCTACACCTTC. The encoded protein is CASSVVDRVNYGYTF.

The chain combines TRBV28 with TRBJ2-1; D possibly corresponds to TRBD2 (5 bases). Germline loops: CDR1 MDHEN, CDR2 SYDVKM. V lost 4 bases and J 0 bases, leaving 13 bases between the germline ends. The CDR3 spans 16 residues. CDR3 coding DNA: TGTGCCAGCAGTTCACCTAGCCTTCTCTCCTACAATGAGCAGTTCTTC. Residues: CASSSPSLLSYNEQFF.

The genes are TRBV28 and TRBJ2-3; TRBD2 matches at 7 bases. This CDR3 has 16 residues. The trim removed 4 bases at V and 1 base at J, leaving 8 bases unmatched. CDR1 and CDR2 (germline): MDHEN, SYDVKM. This CDR3 reads CASSSAGRGGTDTQYF. In DNA form, the CDR3 reads TGTGCCAGCAGTTCAGCGGGACGGGGAGGCACAGATACGCAGTATTTT.